The next 29 T cell receptor beta chains were all read from a single sample in a study of patients and donors after allogeneic stem cell transplantation. Each CDR3 protein is one row after TCRdb ran MiXCR on the RT-PCR reads. This table has over 400,000 distinct CDR3 sequences, roughly 17% appearing once. Sequencing was done on a sample of blood, either unsorted or a sorted T cell fraction (not recorded which). The source of these receptors is a human donor who was either an allogeneic HSCT recipient or a stem cell or donor lymphocyte infusion donor (not recorded which). It is not recorded whose cells these are; they may come from a transplant donor.

The table lists this clonotype with many counts. The chain combines TRBV7-9 with TRBJ2-1; D gene ambiguous. The CDR3 runs to 13 residues. The germline CDR1 and CDR2 sequences are SEHNR and FQNEAQ (reference sequence). V gave up 0 bases and J gave up 3 bases, with 3 bases separating them. CDR3 sequence reads: CASSLANYNEQFF. CDR3 bases: TGTGCCAGCAGCTTAGCAAACTACAATGAGCAGTTCTTC.

This clonotype was seen only a few times. The chain has TRBV18 and TRBJ1-3; perhaps TRBD1 as D (6 bases). This CDR3 is built from 15 residues. Germline CDR1 reads KGHSH; CDR2 reads LQKENI. V was clipped by 5 bases and J by 3 bases, with 14 bases between them. The CDR3 nucleotides read TGTGCCAGCTCAACCGACAGGATATTTGGAAACACCATATATTTT. As protein: CASSTDRIFGNTIYF.

The gene calls are TRBV4-2 and TRBJ2-5; D is perhaps TRBD2 (6 bases). The germline V gene encodes CDR1 LGHNA and CDR2 YNFKEQ. Between the trimmed V and J ends, which lost 1 base and 5 bases, there was a span of 11 bases. CDR3 length equals 14 residues. CDR3 sequence reads: CASSQARGIETQYF. The CDR3 DNA reads TGTGCCAGCAGCCAAGCACGGGGGATTGAGACCCAGTACTTC.

Only a few counts were recorded for this clonotype. The chain has TRBV6-1 and TRBJ2-2, with D unclear. Germline V gives CDR1 MNHNS, CDR2 SASEGT. V dropped 6 bases and J dropped 0 bases, with 8 bases sitting between them. CDR3 size: 14 residues. CDR3 sequence reads: CASRKPANTGELFF. CDR3 nucleotide sequence: TGTGCCAGCAGGAAACCTGCGAACACCGGGGAGCTGTTTTTT.

This clonotype was detected a few times. V usage is TRBV5-8 and J usage is TRBJ2-7, with D perhaps TRBD1 (5 bases). The germline gives CDR1 SGHTS, CDR2 YDEGEE. The V gene lost 6 bases and the J gene lost 5 bases, with 21 bases spanning the gap. The CDR3 length is 15 residues. The CDR3 loop is CASKPPSGAGHEQYF. DNA of the CDR3: TGTGCCAGCAAGCCCCCGTCAGGTGCAGGGCACGAGCAGTACTTC.

This clonotype was seen a handful of times. This chain links TRBV2 with TRBJ2-7; TRBD1 matches 8 bases. Losses at the gene ends were 10 bases for V and 7 bases for J; bases not matched to a gene: 12. Germline-derived CDR1 and CDR2 are SNHLY and FYNNEI. This CDR3 spans 13 amino acids. The CDR3 bases are TGTGCCACCAACCCGGACAGGGCAGGGGAGCAGTACTTC. This encodes CATNPDRAGEQYF.

This clonotype was seen only a few times. The V gene is TRBV28, the J gene TRBJ1-1; D ambiguous. The CDR3 has 11 residues. V was trimmed by 7 bases and J by 4 bases, leaving 7 bases between them. Per the germline V gene, CDR1 is MDHEN and CDR2 is SYDVKM. CDR3 in amino acids: CASTHITEAFF. Here the CDR3 DNA reads TGTGCCAGCACCCATATCACTGAAGCTTTCTTT.

This clonotype turned up a few times. This rearrangement joins TRBV20-1 to TRBJ1-1; D ambiguous. The CDR3 totals 12 residues. Germline V gene sequence: CDR1 DFQATT, CDR2 SNEGSKA (reference sequence). V was trimmed by 6 bases and J by 4 bases, leaving 12 bases between them. CDR3 protein: CSATLLATEAFF. The CDR3 DNA reads TGCAGTGCAACCCTTCTGGCCACTGAAGCTTTCTTT.

The rearrangement joins TRBV6-1 to TRBJ2-1; 8 bases are a match to TRBD2. The germline gives CDR1 MNHNS, CDR2 SASEGT. There are 14 residues in the CDR3. V gave up 6 bases and J gave up 10 bases; unmatched junction bases: 11. CDR3 protein: CASSSTSASGEQFF. In nucleotides, the CDR3 is TGTGCCAGCAGCTCGACTAGCGCCTCGGGGGAGCAGTTCTTC.

V usage is TRBV6-4 and J usage is TRBJ2-2, with unresolved D. Trimming pared 2 bases from V and 4 bases from J, leaving 11 bases between. The germline V gene has CDR1 MRHNA and CDR2 SNTAGT. The CDR3 runs to 15 residues. CDR3 amino acids: CASSDGPAVTGELFF. In nucleotides, the CDR3 is TGTGCCAGCAGTGACGGGCCTGCGGTCACCGGGGAGCTGTTTTTT.

The J gene is TRBJ1-2, the V gene TRBV6-1; 8 positions agree with TRBD1. The ends lost 3 bases at V and 8 bases at J; junction bases unmatched: 11. This CDR3 contains 15 residues. The germline CDR1 and CDR2 sequences are MNHNS and SASEGT. The CDR3 nucleotides are TGTGCCAGCAGTGACCAGGGACAGGCATTTTTCGGCTACACCTTC. This gives the protein CASSDQGQAFFGYTF.

The V gene is TRBV9, the J gene TRBJ2-3; 7 bases are shared with TRBD1. Germline V gene lookup returns CDR1 SGDLS and CDR2 YYNGEE. V was clipped by 4 bases and J by 5 bases; unmatched bases: 4. The CDR3 loop spans 13 amino acids. As DNA, the CDR3 is TGTGCCAGCAGCCCCAGACAGGGAGATACGCAGTATTTT. This encodes CASSPRQGDTQYF.

In this sample, this clonotype turned up many times. V is TRBV4-3 and J is TRBJ2-3; 10 positions agree with TRBD2. Germline assignment: CDR1 LGHNA and CDR2 YSLEER. The length of the CDR3 is 17 residues. Losses at the gene ends were 0 bases for V and 7 bases for J; bases not matched to a gene: 10. The CDR3 nucleotides read TGCGCCAGCAGCCAAGACGGGACTAGCGTAAATCAAAATACGCAGTATTTT. This encodes CASSQDGTSVNQNTQYF.

The rearrangement uses TRBV5-1 and TRBJ1-3; the match to TRBD1 covers 10 bases. The CDR3 has 19 amino acids. Per the germline V gene, CDR1 is SGHRS and CDR2 is YFSETQ. Losses at the gene ends were 4 bases for V and 0 bases for J; bases not matched to a gene: 13. The CDR3 region is CASSKKTPGQGSSGNTIYF. CDR3 in DNA: TGCGCCAGCAGCAAAAAAACGCCGGGACAGGGGTCCTCTGGAAACACCATATATTTT.

This clonotype was picked up a small number of times. This chain links TRBV4-3 with TRBJ1-1; D is perhaps TRBD1 (5 bases). The CDR3 runs 14 residues. Germline CDR1 is LGHNA and CDR2 is YSLEER. Trimming took off 2 bases at V and 10 bases at J, with 17 bases between the two ends. CDR3 region: CASSQYEGQGAAFF. The CDR3 DNA follows: TGCGCCAGCAGCCAATACGAAGGGCAGGGAGCAGCTTTCTTT.

This chain joins TRBV16 and TRBJ1-1; no clear D. This CDR3 region has 15 residues. V was shortened by 1 base and J by 1 base, with 10 bases between the two germline ends. Germline V gene data show CDR1 as KGHSY and CDR2 as FQNENV. CDR3 DNA sequence: TGTGCCAGCAGCCAATTTGCGACCACGAACACTGAAGCTTTCTTT. Encoded protein: CASSQFATTNTEAFF.

This clonotype was counted ten times or more. The chain couples TRBV7-2 to TRBJ1-4; D perhaps matches TRBD1 (5 bases). Trimming removed 4 bases from V and 8 bases from J, with 14 bases in between. Germline CDR1 reads SGHTA; CDR2 reads FQGNSA. The CDR3 totals 14 residues. Here the CDR3 reads CASSSRTPSEKLFF. The CDR3 DNA is TGTGCCAGCAGCTCCCGGACACCCTCGGAAAAACTGTTTTTT.

This clonotype showed up just a few times. V usage is TRBV3-1 and J usage is TRBJ2-1, with 7 bases lining up with TRBD1. This CDR3 spans 14 amino acids. V was clipped by 3 bases and J by 4 bases; unmatched bases: 3. Germline-derived CDR1 and CDR2 are LGHDT and YNNKEL (reference sequence). CDR3: CASSQGQRYNEQFF. CDR3 sequence (DNA): TGTGCCAGCAGCCAGGGACAGCGATACAATGAGCAGTTCTTC.

To note about this clonotype: The junction departs from the called germline gene at one end, perhaps through a read error. The genes are TRBV5-1 and TRBJ1-4, with TRBD1 as a possible D gene (6 bases). Looked up from germline, CDR1 is SGHRS and CDR2 is YFSETQ. This CDR3 spans 15 amino acids. The CDR3 DNA reads TGCGCCAGCAGCTTGGAAGGGGGACCTAATGAAAAATTGTTTTTT. It encodes CASSLEGGPNEKLFF.

This clonotype was picked up a small number of times. CDR3 in amino acids: CASSLIYRGPNTGELFF. CDR3 nucleotides: TGTGCCAGCAGCCTTATATACAGGGGGCCGAACACCGGGGAGCTGTTTTTT. This rearrangement joins TRBV6-2 or TRBV6-3 to TRBJ2-2, with 9 bases identical to TRBD1. The CDR3 consists of 17 residues. V lost 6 bases, J lost 0 bases, and 8 bases stayed unmatched. Germline assignment: CDR1 MNHEY and CDR2 SVGEGT.

This clonotype has only a few counts. This sequence joins TRBV7-8 and TRBJ2-1; perhaps TRBD2 as D (7 bases). V was pared by 4 bases and J by 4 bases, with 17 bases between. The CDR3 extends over 16 amino acids. CDR1 is SGHVS and CDR2 is FQNEAQ in the germline V gene. The CDR3 coding sequence is TGTGCCAGCAGCTCCCCCCCGGCGGGGGCTTACAATGAGCAGTTCTTC. Translated: CASSSPPAGAYNEQFF.

To note about this clonotype: Possible read error: a much larger clone is one base away. The rearrangement uses TRBV20-1 and TRBJ1-1; D may be TRBD1 (5 bases). V was clipped by 4 bases and J by 2 bases, with 14 bases between them. The CDR3 loop spans 14 amino acids. Germline lookup yields CDR1 DFQATT and CDR2 SNEGSKA (reference sequence). This CDR3 reads CSAITGRLNTEAFF. CDR3 DNA: TGCAGTGCTATAACGGGACGGCTAAACACTGAAGCTTTCTTT.

The rearrangement joins TRBV12-3 or TRBV12-4 to TRBJ1-2; D is unclear. Trimming took 1 base from V and 0 from J, leaving 12 bases between them. There are 16 residues in the CDR3. The CDR3 region has the DNA TGTGCCAGCAGTTTAGGTTTTCCTGGGGCTAACTATGGCTACACCTTC. It encodes CASSLGFPGANYGYTF.

This clonotype has more than one count but fewer than ten. This chain joins TRBV5-1 and TRBJ2-1; maybe TRBD1 (6 bases). The V end lost 4 bases, the J end lost 9 bases, and 11 bases lay between the germline ends. This CDR3 is built from 12 residues. CDR1 and CDR2 from the germline V gene are SGHRS and YFSETQ. The DNA for the CDR3 is TGCGCCAGCAGCCAACAGGGTGGTGAGCAGTTCTTC. Translated, it gives CASSQQGGEQFF.

This clonotype was counted only a few times. The gene calls are TRBV5-1 and TRBJ1-1, with D possibly TRBD1 on 6 matching bases. Trimming cost V 4 bases and J 1 base, with 11 bases left between them. The germline CDR1 and CDR2 sequences are SGHRS and YFSETQ. The CDR3 length is 14 residues. The CDR3 protein is CASSPEGGNTEAFF. The CDR3 DNA follows: TGCGCCAGCAGCCCGGAGGGGGGGAACACTGAAGCTTTCTTT.

This clonotype was detected a few times. The gene calls are TRBV6-1 and TRBJ2-7; D gene uncertain. This CDR3 is 13 amino acids long. Per germline, CDR1 MNHNS and CDR2 SASEGT. Deletions cut 6 bases from V and 4 bases from J, with 13 bases between. In nucleotides, the CDR3 is TGTGCCAGCAGCCCCCTTCCCCCTTACGAGCAGTACTTC. Its translation is CASSPLPPYEQYF.

This clonotype was seen more than once but under ten times. The CDR3 spells CASSHRGTDTQYF. The DNA of the CDR3 is TGTGCCAGCAGCCATCGTGGGACAGATACGCAGTATTTT. The rearrangement uses TRBV3-1 and TRBJ2-3; D uncertain. Germline values: CDR1 LGHDT, CDR2 YNNKEL (reference sequence). V lost 3 bases and J lost 3, with 7 bases in between. The CDR3 loop spans 13 amino acids.

This chain uses TRBV7-7 with TRBJ2-7, with D possibly being TRBD1 or TRBD2 (6 bases each). Germline values: CDR1 SSHAT, CDR2 FNYEAQ (reference sequence). The CDR3 loop spans 14 amino acids. The CDR3 DNA sequence: TGTGCTAGGGGGGACGGCTGGGACTCCTACGAGCAGTACTTC. This gives the protein CARGDGWDSYEQYF.

The chain joins TRBV7-6 to TRBJ2-5; a weak D match, TRBD2 (6 bases). CDR3 length: 13 residues. The germline gives CDR1 SGHVS, CDR2 FNYEAQ. The V end lost 5 bases, the J end lost 2 bases, and 9 bases lay between the germline ends. This CDR3 is CASSTGRQETQYF. CDR3 bases: TGTGCCAGCAGCACCGGGAGACAAGAGACCCAGTACTTC.